This section outlines one T cell receptor (beta chain) sequence together with its context. The target of this receptor is not known. No qualities accompany the bases; no much larger clone lies one base away. This sample stems from a study of blood T cell repertoires in COVID-19 (dated by TCRdb to the early 2020s). Regarding the research as a whole: Samples from collaborators originated in the United States, Italy and Spain and spanned both the acute and convalescent phases of COVID-19. The samples were drawn from the first 160 participants of the ongoing ImmuneRACE study and from 1,254 subjects provided by 6 global collaborators. Sample metadata almost always included a de-identified subject ID, COVID-19 status, age in years and sex. Subjects who had been exposed to COVID-19, were actively infected with it, or had recovered from it provided the deeply sampled blood TCRbeta repertoires that made up the dataset. The material from the prospective study consisted of cDNA or gDNA derived from T cells, B-cell-depleted T cells, or PBMCs. Where available, HLA class I and class II types were taken from metadata supplied by the sample provider and were not determined by assay-based typing. A freely available public database, intended as a resource for researchers studying the immune response to SARS-CoV-2, is where the repertoires were released. The research as a whole found: Clinical and demographic metadata were provided uncurated, with the amount varying by source and participant.

CDR1 and CDR2 are read off the germline V gene as MDHEN and SYDVKM. The CDR3 starts with the cysteine, ends with the phenylalanine, and has 16 residues. Just CDR3 DNA is preserved here, 48 bases in frame from base 1. V lost 5 bases and J lost 6 bases, and the count of bases not matched to a germline gene is 7. Participants in the prospective study were aged 18 to 89 years, lived in under 30 United States geographic areas, and enrolled through a virtual design. In the prospective study, participants were assigned to cohorts based on the clinical history participants reported in a screening survey and a study questionnaire. ImmuneRACE Cohort 3 recovered participants were defined by two consecutive negative NP/OP PCR tests, healthcare professional clearance, or symptom resolution. Each participant in the prospective study had whole blood, serum and a nasopharyngeal or oropharyngeal swab collected by mobile phlebotomists. Over an approximately 2-month period, participants in the prospective study had the option of providing additional blood draws and questionnaires. Before DNA extraction, blood samples from the prospective study were shipped at room temperature or frozen.

TCRbeta CDR3 regions were amplified from genomic DNA by means of the immunoSEQ Assay, a bias-controlled multiplex PCR. The authors processed their data as follows. Within the assay, amplification of reference gene primers was used to estimate how many nucleated cells each sample contained. To quantify the absolute abundance of each unique TCRbeta CDR3 rearrangement, sequence reads were collapsed and filtered. Productive Simpson clonality was computed per sample as the square root of Simpson's diversity index over productive rearrangements. TCRdb provides this immuneACCESS table in a form limited to in-frame rearrangements. Some clones are lacking; in checked studies, under half of them reflect an unresolved V gene, and why the rest are absent is not known. V, J and clone size are taken as reported in that table, and D and trimming were inferred from the DNA itself. The sample table records roughly 280,000 clones; approximately 90% of these occur just once. The biggest ten clones account for less than 2.5% of the sample.

This TCR was sampled from a woman aged 18-35 years who had recovered from COVID-19. Material: PBMCs or T cells enriched from blood (not recorded which). Recombination connected TRBV28 to TRBJ2-1; 13 bases in the middle match TRBD2. The DNA reads TGTGCCAGCAGTATGGGAGGGACTAGCGGGGCCAATGAGCAGTTCTTC. Translated, this gives CASSMGGTSGANEQFF. Reference TRBV28 and TRBJ2-1 genes cover what lies past the CDR3, so the full variable domain is DVKVTQSSRYLVKRTGEKVFLECVQDMDHENMFWYRQDPGLGLRLIYFSYDVKMKEKGDIPEGYSVSREKKERFSLILESASTNQTSMYLCASSMGGTSGANEQFFGPGTRLTVL.